The TCR beta chain described here comes from a study of T cells after posttransplantation cyclophosphamide. Points from the study as a whole: Recipient CMV seropositivity and CMV reactivation strongly tracked TRB clonality.

About this clone itself: What it recognizes is unknown.

CDR1 SGHRS and CDR2 YFSETQ come from the germline V gene. V dropped 0 bases and J dropped 10 bases, with 8 bases sitting between them. This CDR3 comprises 12 residues. Cells defined as naive were viable CD3+CD4+ or CD3+CD8+ and CCR7+CD45RA+CD45RO-CD95-CD27+CD28+. Peripheral blood was collected from the related graft donor on the marrow donation day. TCRdb's table, derived via immunoSEQ multiplex PCR, lists solely in-frame clones and lacks some. The table shows about 32,000 clones, with just over 90% occurring only once. The sample comprised naive CD4+ T cells sorted from PBMCs. The TCR sequence derives from an older woman in good health, CMV-negative, and a related stem cell transplant donor. The chain links TRBV5-1 to TRBJ2-1; no reliable D call. CDR3 sequence (DNA): TGCGCCAGCAGCTTGGAAGAGGAGGAGCAGTTCTTC. Amino acids: CASSLEEEEQFF.